This TCR beta chain comes out of a study of cytomegalovirus exposure and HLA in healthy donors (dated 2017 in TCRdb). For context, the study as a whole: An earlier analysis of 550 to 700 of the donors reported approximately 290 Gb of sequence data and around 120 million unique TCR beta sequences from about 179 million T cells. About 280 gigabases of sequencing data and 70 million to 100 million unique TCR sequences were included in an early release covering roughly 700 HLA-typed donors. Of the 398 genotyped donors, around 81% fell in the genetic ancestry cluster associated with self-reported Caucasian donors. The aim of the study was to test whether cataloging public T cell receptors could identify signatures of past pathogen exposure. Using immunosequencing, the study profiled T cell repertoires from around 670 subjects and related those repertoires to cytomegalovirus serostatus. A separate validation cohort of roughly 130 different subjects was used in addition to the roughly 700-subject first cohort. To predict cytomegalovirus infection status, the study brought together high-throughput TCR immunosequencing, statistical association of individual TCRs with disease status, and machine learning. In a later analysis, previously published TCR beta repertoires from 666 donors were re-analyzed and high-resolution HLA genotyping was added so that TCR occurrence patterns could be studied. In the later analysis, no new phenotypic data were used to find candidate immune exposures; instead, reliance was placed on TCR beta sequences and their occurrence across donors. An earlier analysis of around 580 of the donors used high-throughput TCR beta sequencing to judge whether each TCR beta V gene segment behaved as functional or pseudogenic. Alongside the repertoire data, information on donor age, sex, ethnicity and CMV serostatus was compiled. A later genetic analysis used genome-wide SNP genotypes for about three fifths of the 666 donors, treating that subset as a discovery cohort. All discovery cohort repertoires had been generated on a single sequencing platform. HLA typing covered class I and class II loci at four-digit resolution. The number of donors typed differed by locus, with roughly 620-630 for A, B, C, DRB1 and DQB1, 522 for DQA1, approximately 580 for DPA1, and approximately 470 for DPB1. A handful of DR-DQ haplotypes were handled as single units for association and clustering because linkage in the cohort was strong. Across about 380 genotyped donors of the cohort, an average of about 240,000 unique TCR beta nucleotide sequences per donor were sequenced, and approximately 19% of those sequences were non-productive.

The cohort was made up of under 800 healthy bone marrow donors. At the time of sampling, all cohort members were nominally healthy, though unrecorded immune exposures were likely present. The donor was CMV seronegative and belonged to the group of over 350 seronegative cohort members. Each donor provided a peripheral blood sample, and peripheral blood mononuclear cells were used for TCR beta sequencing. Genomic DNA was extracted from the blood cell samples with the Qiagen DNeasy Blood Extraction Kit. As regards this clone: It lacks a known antigen. The record has no base qualities; no much larger clone is one base away.

General findings and caveats noted by the study authors: According to a later genetic analysis, donors in an Asian-associated ancestry cluster had fewer N-insertions in productive TCRs than the approximately 700-donor mean. The classifier was reported to diagnose cytomegalovirus status with high specificity and sensitivity in both the original cohort and the validation cohort. Most TCR sequences were seen in very few donors, while some public TCRs were found in many individuals. Because the 87-base-pair reads could not distinguish some IMGT-functional V segments, including TRBV6-2 and TRBV6-3, those segments were excluded. In a later analysis, HLA-associated TCR beta chains were found to be more clonally expanded and to have lower generation probabilities than equally common non-associated chains. HLA typing was unavailable for some donors at each locus, so association tests used only the typed subset. V-gene and J-gene trimming of TCR beta chains was associated with a missense DCLRE1C variant in a later genetic analysis, and the association was replicated in an independent cohort. The authors suggested that the approach could potentially be extended to other disease states and immunological phenotypes. This cohort had only TCR beta chains sequenced, and the lack of alpha or paired-chain data limited which features could be detected. Three of the identified cytomegalovirus-associated TCR beta chains were confirmed in vitro to be specific for cytomegalovirus antigens. CMV serostatus was the only immune exposure information available for the cohort. According to a later analysis, TCR association rates differed among HLA loci, with DRB1 alleles showing the most associated TCRs and HLA-C alleles showing the fewest. About 17 rarely observed V segments, including chromosome 9 orphons, were excluded from the earlier analysis of several hundred of the donors because counts were too low. When HLA alleles, especially DR and DQ, strongly co-occurred, attributing TCR associations to individual alleles was difficult. A further reported finding was that TCR beta sequences accurately predicted the HLA-A and HLA-B alleles for most subjects in the first cohort. In a later analysis, some 18,000 TCR beta sequences were associated with specific HLA alleles at a false discovery rate of 0.05. Broadly in line with IMGT annotations, most TCR beta V segments showed up in productive rearrangements about 87% or about 30% of the time in an earlier analysis of roughly 590 of the donors. According to a later analysis, most CMV-associated TCR beta chains appeared to be HLA-restricted, and the HLA associations seemed to be driven largely by CMV exposure. A cluster of highly shared sequence variants was judged likely to represent a technical artifact of the sequencing pipeline. Several of the top co-occurrence clusters appeared to be linked to parvovirus B19, influenza, CMV and Epstein-Barr virus, according to a later analysis. Sequencing depth was assumed to be roughly uniform across donors in the presence/absence analyses, though that assumption may not hold. Correlated functional status among segregating V segments might be attributable to linkage disequilibrium, but an unknown experimental factor could not be ruled out. A total of 150 or so TCR beta chains were listed by the study as associated with cytomegalovirus.

The method behind the library was the immunoSEQ multiplex PCR assay. For the multiplex PCR, a mixture combining 60 forward primers for TCR Vbeta segments and 13 reverse primers for TCR Jbeta segments was used. The CDR3 region of rearranged TCR beta genes was amplified from genomic DNA by a multiplex PCR assay. The amplified TCR beta libraries were sequenced on the Illumina HiSeq System as 87-base-pair reads. Per the source publication's procedure: A later analysis counted approximately 74 million unique TCR beta chains across the 500 to 850 repertoires, and 10 million to 11 million of these chains were shared by at least two donors. A nearest-neighbor algorithm error-corrected the raw reads and collapsed the reads into unique sequences, merging closely related sequences to remove PCR and sequencing errors. V, D and J gene segments were assigned by aligning CDR3 sequences to IMGT reference sequences. For a sequence to be retained, at least a six-nucleotide match to both a V gene segment and a J gene segment was required. A rearrangement was called productive if the CDR3 had no stop codons and remained in frame with V and J, and every other rearrangement was called non-productive. CDR3 was defined according to IMGT convention as the region running from the second conserved V-encoded cysteine to the conserved J-encoded phenylalanine. Sequences without an unambiguous match to a single V gene segment were excluded from the earlier analysis of 587 of the donors. An earlier analysis of several hundred of the donors called V segments functional above 56.7% productive rearrangements and segregating when the between-donor standard deviation exceeded 5%. A statistical classification framework was built for diagnosing cytomegalovirus status from the catalog of TCR beta chain sequences. In a later analysis, V and J genes were assigned by comparing TCR nucleotide sequences against IMGT/GENE-DB human TR gene sequences. Using the TCRdist pipeline, a later analysis assigned CDR3 sequences along with most-parsimonious VDJ recombination scenarios. In a later analysis, each TCR beta chain was defined by its CDR3 amino acid sequence together with its V-gene family, and reads without a unique V-gene family were excluded. A later analysis removed 500 to 650 highly shared, low-generation-probability nucleotide sequences to deal with suspected cross-contamination and a sequencing artifact. In a later analysis, a clonal expansion index for each public chain was calculated from normalized within-repertoire ranks of inferred template counts. Generation probabilities in a later analysis came from a VDJ recombination model fitted to out-of-frame rearrangements, and those results were checked against IGoR. In a later analysis, hypergeometric tests were used to score TCR-TCR, TCR-HLA and TCR-CMV co-occurrence, with a repertoire-size bias correction applied to TCR pairs. To estimate false discovery rates, a later analysis permuted the HLA or CMV assignments 20 times. In a later analysis, co-occurring TCRs were grouped using DBSCAN, and TCRdist sequence similarity was added for clustering within HLA-allele-positive subsets. Repertoires with fewer than 30,000 or more than 120,000 public chains, plus five repertoires with anomalous nucleotide sharing, were excluded from co-occurrence clustering. TCRdb provides this immuneACCESS table in a form limited to in-frame rearrangements. Some clones are lacking; in checked studies, under half of them reflect an unresolved V gene, and why the rest are absent is not known. That table is the source of V, J and clone size, and D and trimming were worked out from the DNA. Within this sample are about 120,000 clones, with around 74% of them counted one time only. Jointly, the top ten make up more than 1.5% of the sample.

CDR1 and CDR2, looked up from the germline V gene, are SGHVS and FNYEAQ. V and J are trimmed by 5 bases and 8 bases, and the gene matches miss 4 bases of the junction. There are 12 amino acids in the CDR3, from cysteine to phenylalanine inclusive. Only the CDR3 DNA is retained, 36 bases long and in frame from the first base. The material sequenced was PBMCs. The source of this sequence is a woman younger than 35 in good health and CMV-seronegative. This chain joins TRBV7-6 to TRBJ1-2; 8 bases in the junction line up with TRBD1. The CDR3 protein is CASSGTGGGYTF. In nucleotide form, the sequence is TGTGCCAGCAGCGGTACAGGGGGGGGCTACACCTTC.